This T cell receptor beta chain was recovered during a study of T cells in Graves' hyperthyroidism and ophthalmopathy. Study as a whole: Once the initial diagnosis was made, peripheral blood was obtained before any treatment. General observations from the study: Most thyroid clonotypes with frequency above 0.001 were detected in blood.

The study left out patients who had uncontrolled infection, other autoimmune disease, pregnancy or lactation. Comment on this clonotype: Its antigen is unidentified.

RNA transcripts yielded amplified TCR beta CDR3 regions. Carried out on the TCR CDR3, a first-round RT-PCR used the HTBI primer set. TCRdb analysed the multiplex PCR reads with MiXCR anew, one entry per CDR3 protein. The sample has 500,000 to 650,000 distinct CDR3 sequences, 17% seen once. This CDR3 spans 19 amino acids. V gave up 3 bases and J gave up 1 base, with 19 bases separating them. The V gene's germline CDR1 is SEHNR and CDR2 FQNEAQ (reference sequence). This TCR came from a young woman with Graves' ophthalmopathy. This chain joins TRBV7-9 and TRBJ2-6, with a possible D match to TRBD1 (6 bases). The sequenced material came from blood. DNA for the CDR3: TGTGCCAGCAGCTTCCCACAGGGTTTTAGCTCTTCTGGGGCCAACGTCCTGACTTTC. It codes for CASSFPQGFSSSGANVLTF.